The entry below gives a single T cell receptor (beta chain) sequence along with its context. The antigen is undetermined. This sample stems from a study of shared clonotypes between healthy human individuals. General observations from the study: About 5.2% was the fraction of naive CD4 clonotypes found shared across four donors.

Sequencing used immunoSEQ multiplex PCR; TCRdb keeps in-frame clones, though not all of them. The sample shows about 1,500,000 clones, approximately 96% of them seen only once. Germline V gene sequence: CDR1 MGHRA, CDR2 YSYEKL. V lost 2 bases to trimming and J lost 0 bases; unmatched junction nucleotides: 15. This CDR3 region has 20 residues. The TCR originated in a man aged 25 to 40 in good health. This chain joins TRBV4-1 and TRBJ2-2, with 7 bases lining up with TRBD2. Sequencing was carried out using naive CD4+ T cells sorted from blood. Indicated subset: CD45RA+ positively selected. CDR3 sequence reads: CASSQPHHLGGDPNTGELFF. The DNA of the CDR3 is TGCGCCAGCAGCCAACCCCACCATTTGGGAGGGGACCCGAACACCGGGGAGCTGTTTTTT.